Below, 5 T cell receptor beta chains from the same sample are listed, as sequenced in a study of blood T cell repertoires in COVID-19. The protocol was immunoSEQ multiplex PCR, while the TCRdb copy is restricted to in-frame clones and leaves out a portion. The sample includes 300,000 or so clones, roughly 87% of them seen just once. Sequenced sample: PBMCs or T cells enriched from blood (not recorded which). The receptor source for this set is a woman in her twenties or thirties who had recovered from COVID-19.

The chain links TRBV30 to TRBJ1-2; 7 bases are shared with TRBD1. Trimming cost V 3 bases and J 4 bases; bases outside gene matches: 2. CDR3 length: 12 residues. Germline V gene data show CDR1 as GTSNPN and CDR2 as SVGIG (reference sequence). The CDR3 nucleotides are TGTGCCTGGAGGGACAGGACCTATGGCTACACCTTC. Translating it yields CAWRDRTYGYTF. Together with reference TRBV30 and TRBJ1-2, the CDR3 gives the full variable domain: SQTIHQWPATLVQPVGSPLSLECTVEGTSNPNLYWYRQAAGRGLQLLFYSVGIGQISSEVPQNLSASRPQDRQFILSSKKLLLSDSGFYLCAWRDRTYGYTFGSGTRLTVV.

This clone was detected only once. The chain recombines TRBV29-1 with TRBJ1-1; D is undetermined. CDR3 length: 13 residues. CDR1 is SQVTM, CDR2 ANQGSEA, per germline. V was trimmed by 5 bases and J by 4 bases, leaving 14 bases between them. CDR3 DNA sequence: TGCAGCGTTCTCACGGTTGCCCGCACTGAAGCTTTCTTT. Translated: CSVLTVARTEAFF. Using reference TRBV29-1 and TRBJ1-1 for the parts outside the CDR3, the full variable domain is SAVISQKPSRDICQRGTSLTIQCQVDSQVTMMFWYRQQPGQSLTLIATANQGSEATYESGFVIDKFPISRPNLTFSTLTVSNMSPEDSSIYLCSVLTVARTEAFFGQGTRLTVV.

The chain is built from TRBV30 and TRBJ1-6, with D possibly TRBD1 on 6 matching bases. The CDR3 totals 18 residues. Germline CDR1 and CDR2: GTSNPN and SVGIG (reference sequence). V was pared by 0 bases and J by 3 bases, with 18 bases between. Here the CDR3 DNA reads TGTGCCTGGAGTGTACCCTCCGACAGGCTCCTCTATAATTCACCCCTCCACTTT. It specifies CAWSVPSDRLLYNSPLHF. The whole variable domain, remainder taken from reference TRBV30 and TRBJ1-6, is SQTIHQWPATLVQPVGSPLSLECTVEGTSNPNLYWYRQAAGRGLQLLFYSVGIGQISSEVPQNLSASRPQDRQFILSSKKLLLSDSGFYLCAWSVPSDRLLYNSPLHFGNGTRLTVT.

The chain employs TRBV7-2 and TRBJ1-6; 8 bases align to TRBD1. V dropped 5 bases and J dropped 7; count of bases not matched to a gene: 10. Germline V gene lookup returns CDR1 SGHTA and CDR2 FQGNSA. The CDR3 spans 16 residues. The CDR3 loop reads CASSTLTGAWNSPLHF. The CDR3 DNA reads TGTGCCAGCAGCACCTTGACAGGGGCATGGAATTCACCCCTCCACTTT.

The gene calls are TRBV28 and TRBJ1-2; TRBD1 matches 7 bases. CDR1 MDHEN and CDR2 SYDVKM come from the germline V gene. The CDR3 is 15 amino acids. J was trimmed by 8 bases and V by 4 bases; bases with no gene match: 13. In DNA form, the CDR3 reads TGTGCCAGCAGTTCTCGACAGGGCTCCCCTTCGGGCTACACCTTC. It codes for CASSSRQGSPSGYTF.